Detailed here is one T cell receptor beta chain. The data belong to a study of technical replicates of blood from a few donors. Libraries were prepared by immunoSEQ multiplex PCR; TCRdb keeps only in-frame clonotypes and omits some of them. The table lists some 80,000 clones, 96% of them singletons. V lost 8 bases and J 10 bases, leaving 15 bases between the germline ends. CDR1 and CDR2 (germline): SEHNR, FQNEAQ (reference sequence). The CDR3 runs 11 residues. Material: T cells isolated from PBMCs. V usage is TRBV7-9 and J usage is TRBJ2-7, with a weak D call TRBD2 (7 bases). The clonotype originates from a human donor in good health. CDR3 coding DNA: TGTGCCAGCGGAAGGGGGGAGGGCCAGTACTTC. Protein: CASGRGEGQYF. The whole variable domain, remainder taken from reference TRBV7-9 and TRBJ2-7, is DTGVSQNPRHKITKRGQNVTFRCDPISEHNRLYWYRQTLGQGPEFLTYFQNEAQLEKSRLLSDRFSAERPKGSFSTLEIQRTEQGDSAMYLCASGRGEGQYFGPGTRLTVT.